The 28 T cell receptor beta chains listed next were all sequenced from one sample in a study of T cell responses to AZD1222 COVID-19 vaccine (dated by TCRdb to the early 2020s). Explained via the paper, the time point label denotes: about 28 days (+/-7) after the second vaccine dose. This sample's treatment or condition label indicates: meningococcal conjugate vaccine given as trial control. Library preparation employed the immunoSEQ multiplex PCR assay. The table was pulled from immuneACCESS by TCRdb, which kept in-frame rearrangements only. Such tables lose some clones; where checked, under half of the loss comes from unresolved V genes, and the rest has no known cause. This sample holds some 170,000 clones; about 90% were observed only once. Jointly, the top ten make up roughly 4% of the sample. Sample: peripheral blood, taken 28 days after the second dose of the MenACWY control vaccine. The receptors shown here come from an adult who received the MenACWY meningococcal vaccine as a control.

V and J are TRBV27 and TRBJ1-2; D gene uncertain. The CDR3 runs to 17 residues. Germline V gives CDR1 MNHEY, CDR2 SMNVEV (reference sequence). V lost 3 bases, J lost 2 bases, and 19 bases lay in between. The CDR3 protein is CASSFSAEGPSNYGYTF. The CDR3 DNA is TGTGCCAGCAGTTTCTCGGCGGAGGGCCCTTCCAACTATGGCTACACCTTC.

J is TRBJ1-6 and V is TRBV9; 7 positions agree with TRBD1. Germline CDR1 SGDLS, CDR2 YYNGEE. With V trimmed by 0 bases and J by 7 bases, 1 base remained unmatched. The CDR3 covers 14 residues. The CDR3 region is CASSVEQGNSPLHF. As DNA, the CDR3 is TGTGCCAGCAGCGTAGAACAGGGGAATTCACCCCTCCACTTT. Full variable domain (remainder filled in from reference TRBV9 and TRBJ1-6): DSGVTQTPKHLITATGQRVTLRCSPRSGDLSVYWYQQSLDQGLQFLIQYYNGEERAKGNILERFSAQQFPDLHSELNLSSLELGDSALYFCASSVEQGNSPLHFGNGTRLTVT.

The CDR3 nucleotides are TGTGCCAGCAGTTCTGCACTCCGCGGGCGGACCCAGTACTTC. Its protein product is CASSSALRGRTQYF. The chain has TRBV6-2 or TRBV6-3 and TRBJ2-5; D may be TRBD2 (5 bases). V dropped 4 bases and J dropped 7 bases, with 16 bases sitting between them. The CDR3 contains 14 residues. Germline V gene data show CDR1 as MNHEY and CDR2 as SVGEGT.

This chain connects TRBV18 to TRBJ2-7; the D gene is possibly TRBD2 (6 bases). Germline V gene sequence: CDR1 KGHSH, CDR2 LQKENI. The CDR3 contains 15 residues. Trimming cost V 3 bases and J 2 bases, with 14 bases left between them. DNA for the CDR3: TGTGCCAGCTCACCCCGGGGGTTCCCTGCCTACGAGCAGTACTTC. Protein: CASSPRGFPAYEQYF. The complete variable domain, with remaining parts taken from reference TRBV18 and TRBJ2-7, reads NAGVMQNPRHLVRRRGQEARLRCSPMKGHSHVYWYRQLPEEGLKFMVYLQKENIIDESGMPKERFSAEFPKEGPSILRIQQVVRGDSAAYFCASSPRGFPAYEQYFGPGTRLTVT.

CDR3 DNA: TGTGCCAGCAGTTCGACACAGGGGGCCCCCAACGAGCAGTACTTC. This gives the protein CASSSTQGAPNEQYF. The chain joins TRBV6-5 to TRBJ2-7, with 9 bases that match TRBD1. CDR3 length: 15 residues. With V trimmed by 4 bases and J by 5 bases, 9 bases remained unmatched. Germline V lookup: CDR1 MNHEY, CDR2 SVGAGI.

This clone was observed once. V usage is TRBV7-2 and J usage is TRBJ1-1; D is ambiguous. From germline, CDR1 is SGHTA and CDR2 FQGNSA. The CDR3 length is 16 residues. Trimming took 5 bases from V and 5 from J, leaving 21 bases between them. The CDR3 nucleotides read TGTGCCAGCAGCCAAAGGTCCCGGGTAATGGGGACTGAAGCTTTCTTT. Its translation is CASSQRSRVMGTEAFF.

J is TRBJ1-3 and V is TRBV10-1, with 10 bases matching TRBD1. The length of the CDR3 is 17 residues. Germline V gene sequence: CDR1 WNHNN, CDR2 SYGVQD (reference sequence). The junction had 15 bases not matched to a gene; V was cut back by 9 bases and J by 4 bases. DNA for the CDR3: TGCGCCAGAACCTATTCCGGGACAGGGGCAACAGGAAACACCATATATTTT. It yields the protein CARTYSGTGATGNTIYF.

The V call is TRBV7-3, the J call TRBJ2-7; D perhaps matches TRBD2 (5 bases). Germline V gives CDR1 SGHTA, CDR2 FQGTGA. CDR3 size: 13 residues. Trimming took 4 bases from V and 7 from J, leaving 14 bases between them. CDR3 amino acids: CASSSRLGGEQYF. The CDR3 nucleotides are TGTGCCAGCAGCTCAAGGTTGGGCGGGGAGCAGTACTTC.

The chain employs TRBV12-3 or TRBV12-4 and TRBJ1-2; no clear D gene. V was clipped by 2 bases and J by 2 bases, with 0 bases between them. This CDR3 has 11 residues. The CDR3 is CASSLNYGYTF. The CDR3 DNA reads TGTGCCAGCAGTTTAAACTATGGCTACACCTTC.

The CDR3 DNA is TGTGCCAGCAGTGAATTCGGACAGGGGGTCCTCTATGGCTACACCTTC. Protein: CASSEFGQGVLYGYTF. The chain joins TRBV25-1 to TRBJ1-2, with TRBD1 matching over 10 bases. Germline V lookup: CDR1 MGHDK, CDR2 SYGVNS. The CDR3 consists of 16 residues. V was clipped by 1 base and J by 4 bases; unmatched bases: 6.

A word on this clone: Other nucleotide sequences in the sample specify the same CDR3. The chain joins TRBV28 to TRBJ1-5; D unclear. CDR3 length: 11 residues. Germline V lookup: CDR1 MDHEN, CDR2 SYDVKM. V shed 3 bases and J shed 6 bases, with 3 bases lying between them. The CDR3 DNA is TGTGCCAGCAGTTTGGGTCAGCCCCAGCATTTT. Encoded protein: CASSLGQPQHF.

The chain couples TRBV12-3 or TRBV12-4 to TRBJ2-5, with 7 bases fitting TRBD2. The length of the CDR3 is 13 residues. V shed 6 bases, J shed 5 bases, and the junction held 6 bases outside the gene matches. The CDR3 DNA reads TGTGCCAGCAGGGGACTACCGGGGGAGACCCAGTACTTC. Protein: CASRGLPGETQYF.

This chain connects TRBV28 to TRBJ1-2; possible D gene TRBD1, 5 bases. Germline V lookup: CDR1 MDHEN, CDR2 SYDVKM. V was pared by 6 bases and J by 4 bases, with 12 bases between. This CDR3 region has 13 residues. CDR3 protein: CASSTDGGYGYTF. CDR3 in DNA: TGTGCCAGCAGCACCGACGGGGGCTATGGCTACACCTTC.

CDR3 nucleotides: TGTGCCTGGAGTGAACTATCCCTCAATCAGCCCCAGCATTTT. The encoded protein is CAWSELSLNQPQHF. The chain links TRBV30 to TRBJ1-5, with D uncertain. The V end lost 1 base, the J end lost 3 bases, and 10 bases lay between the germline ends. The CDR3 loop spans 14 amino acids. The germline gives CDR1 GTSNPN, CDR2 SVGIG (reference sequence).

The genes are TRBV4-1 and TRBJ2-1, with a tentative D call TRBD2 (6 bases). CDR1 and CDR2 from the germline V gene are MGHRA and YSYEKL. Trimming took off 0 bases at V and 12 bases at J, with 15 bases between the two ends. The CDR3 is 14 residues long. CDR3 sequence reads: CASSQELVGSRQFF. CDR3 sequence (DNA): TGCGCCAGCAGCCAAGAACTGGTCGGGAGTCGGCAGTTCTTC.

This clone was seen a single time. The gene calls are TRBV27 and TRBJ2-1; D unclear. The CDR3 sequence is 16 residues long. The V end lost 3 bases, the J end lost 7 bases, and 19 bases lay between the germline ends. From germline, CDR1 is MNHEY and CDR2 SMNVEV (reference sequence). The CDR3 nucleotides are TGTGCCAGCAGTTTGGCACCCCCCTCTATACTAAATGAGCAGTTCTTC. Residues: CASSLAPPSILNEQFF.

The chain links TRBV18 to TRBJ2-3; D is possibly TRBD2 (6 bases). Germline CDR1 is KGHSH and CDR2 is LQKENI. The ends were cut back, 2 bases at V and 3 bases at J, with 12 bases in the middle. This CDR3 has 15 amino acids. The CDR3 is CASSPVGGGTDTQYF. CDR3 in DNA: TGTGCCAGCTCACCAGTGGGAGGAGGTACAGATACGCAGTATTTT.

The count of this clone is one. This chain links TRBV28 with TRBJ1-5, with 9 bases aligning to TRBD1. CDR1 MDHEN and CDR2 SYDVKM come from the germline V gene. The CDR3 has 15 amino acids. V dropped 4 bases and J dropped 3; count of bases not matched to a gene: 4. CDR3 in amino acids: CASSSGTGSNQPQHF. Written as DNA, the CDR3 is TGTGCCAGCAGTTCCGGGACAGGGTCCAATCAGCCCCAGCATTTT.

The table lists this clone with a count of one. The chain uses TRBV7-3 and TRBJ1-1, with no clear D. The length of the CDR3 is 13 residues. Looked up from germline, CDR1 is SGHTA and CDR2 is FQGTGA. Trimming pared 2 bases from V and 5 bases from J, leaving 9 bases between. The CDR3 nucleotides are TGTGCCAGCAGCTTAGGGGATGGAACTGAAGCTTTCTTT. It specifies CASSLGDGTEAFF.

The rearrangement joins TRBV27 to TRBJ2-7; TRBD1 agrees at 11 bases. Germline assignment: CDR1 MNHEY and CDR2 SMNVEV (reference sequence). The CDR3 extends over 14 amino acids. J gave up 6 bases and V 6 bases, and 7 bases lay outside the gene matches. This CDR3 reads CASSLGTGGSEQYF. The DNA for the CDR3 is TGTGCCAGCAGCCTCGGGACAGGGGGATCCGAGCAGTACTTC.

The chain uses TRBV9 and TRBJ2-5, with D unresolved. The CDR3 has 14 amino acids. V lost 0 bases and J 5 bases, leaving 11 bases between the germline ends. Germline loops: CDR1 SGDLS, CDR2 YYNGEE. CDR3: CASSVGTLRETQYF. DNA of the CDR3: TGTGCCAGCAGCGTAGGGACCCTTAGGGAGACCCAGTACTTC.

For the CDR3, the DNA is TGTGCCAGCAGTGACTCCAGGACGGGGGCTAGCTATGGCTACACCTTC. It specifies CASSDSRTGASYGYTF. This rearrangement joins TRBV25-1 to TRBJ1-2, with a possible D match to TRBD1 (6 bases). CDR1 is MGHDK, CDR2 SYGVNS, per germline. The V and J ends lost 3 bases and 4 bases respectively, with 18 bases between them. The CDR3 length is 16 residues.

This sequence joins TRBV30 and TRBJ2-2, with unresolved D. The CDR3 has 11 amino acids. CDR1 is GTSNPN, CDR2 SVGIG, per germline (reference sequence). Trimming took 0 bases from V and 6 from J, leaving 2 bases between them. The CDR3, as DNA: TGTGCCTGGAGTGTCCCCGGGGAGCTGTTTTTT. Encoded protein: CAWSVPGELFF.

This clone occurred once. The CDR3 DNA reads TGTGCCAGCAGCCTAGCGGGAGATGGCTACAATGAGCAGTTCTTC. Translated, it gives CASSLAGDGYNEQFF. The chain employs TRBV6-4 and TRBJ2-1; 10 nucleotides agree with TRBD2. V lost 6 bases, J lost 3 bases, and 5 bases stayed unmatched. In germline, CDR1 is MRHNA, CDR2 SNTAGT. The CDR3 length is 15 residues.

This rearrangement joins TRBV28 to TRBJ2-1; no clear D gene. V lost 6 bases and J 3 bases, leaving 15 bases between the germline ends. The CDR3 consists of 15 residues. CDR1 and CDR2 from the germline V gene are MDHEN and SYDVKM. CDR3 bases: TGTGCCAGCAGCCGGTGGGGTCCCGGCTACAATGAGCAGTTCTTC. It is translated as CASSRWGPGYNEQFF.

The CDR3 DNA reads TGTGCCACCAGTGAATTGACGGATCCCGATGAGCAGTTCTTC. Protein sequence: CATSELTDPDEQFF. The chain has TRBV24-1 and TRBJ2-1; D not resolved. In germline, CDR1 is KGHDR, CDR2 SFDVKD. The V gene lost 4 bases and the J gene lost 8 bases, with 14 bases spanning the gap. The CDR3 consists of 14 residues.

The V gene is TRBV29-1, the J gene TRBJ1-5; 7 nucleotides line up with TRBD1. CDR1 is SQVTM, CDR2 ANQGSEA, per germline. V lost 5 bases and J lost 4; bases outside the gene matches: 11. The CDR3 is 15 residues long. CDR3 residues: CSVQQGQGGNQPQHF. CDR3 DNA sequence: TGCAGCGTTCAACAGGGGCAAGGTGGAAATCAGCCCCAGCATTTT.

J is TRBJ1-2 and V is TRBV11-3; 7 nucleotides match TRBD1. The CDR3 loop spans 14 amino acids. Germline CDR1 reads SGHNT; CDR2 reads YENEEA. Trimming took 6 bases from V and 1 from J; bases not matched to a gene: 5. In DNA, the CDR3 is TGTGCCAGCAGTTACCACAGGGGTAACTATGGCTACACCTTC. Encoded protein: CASSYHRGNYGYTF. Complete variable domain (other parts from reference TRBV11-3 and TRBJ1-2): EAGVVQSPRYKIIEKKQPVAFWCNPISGHNTLYWYLQNLGQGPELLIRYENEEAVDDSQLPKDRFSAERLKGVDSTLKIQPAELGDSAVYLCASSYHRGNYGYTFGSGTRLTVV.